This TCR beta chain was sequenced for a study of shared clonotypes between healthy human individuals. About the research overall: Each donor's CD8 memory used one plate, CD8 naive two, each CD4 subset three. Study results and limitations: Across several donors, naive CD4 shared roughly 5%, naive CD8 around 4%, memory CD4 about 2.4%, memory CD8 0.35% to 0.5%.

This CDR3 comprises 15 residues. The V gene end was trimmed by 5 bases and the J gene end by 8 bases; junction bases not matched to a gene: 6. Germline V gene lookup returns CDR1 MNHNY and CDR2 SVGAGI (reference sequence). Donors included only healthy HIV-negative adults lacking recent acute infections or vaccinations. A note on this clone: As yet, its antigen is unknown.

In the source study's methods: As immunoSEQ supplied junction-only sequences (without quality scores), filtering differed. Clones were read by immunoSEQ multiplex PCR, and TCRdb kept only the in-frame ones, dropping some. V and J calls and clone size are those listed in that table; D and trimming were worked out from the DNA. The sample holds 2 million to 2.5 million clones; 85% to 95% are singletons and the top ten take 0.37%. The receptor's source is a man between 18 and 35 years old in good health. Some clones in this sample may be carry-over from other donors' samples. J is TRBJ2-1 and V is TRBV6-6; 13 nucleotides agree with TRBD2. Sequencing was performed on naive CD4+ T cells from PBMCs. Subset given: CD45RA+ positively selected. CDR3 residues: CASSPTSGRAHEQFF. CDR3 nucleotide sequence: TGTGCCAGCAGTCCAACTAGCGGGAGGGCCCATGAGCAGTTCTTC.